These T cell receptor beta chains were read from a single sample in a study of neurological immune-mediated disorders. TCRdb independently ran MiXCR on the 5' RACE reads; one entry per CDR3 protein. The sample lists more than 30,000 distinct CDR3 sequences, 7.2% seen once, with around 6% in the top ten. The material sequenced was CD4+ T cells from blood. Receptors originate from a man aged 50 or older in good health. Each CDR3 is given with its conserved first and last residue. A D gene is named only where the DNA matches it firmly. Only part of the rows carry a size: once, few, many, or a class if the clone is expanded.

CDR3: CASSQSQETQYF
DNA: TGTGCCAGCAGCCAATCTCAAGAGACCCAGTACTTC
D: .
J: TRBJ2-5
V: TRBV3-1
length: 12
size: many

CDR3: CASRLDRHNEQFF
DNA: TGTGCCAGCAGGTTGGACAGGCATAATGAGCAGTTCTTC
D: TRBD1
J: TRBJ2-1
V: TRBV11-2
length: 13
size: many

CDR3: CASSQTGGVADEKLFF
DNA: TGCGCCAGCAGCCAGACCGGTGGTGTCGCGGATGAAAAACTGTTTTTT
D: .
J: TRBJ1-4
V: TRBV4-3
length: 16
size: many

CDR3: CASSQGDSNQPQHF
DNA: TGCGCCAGCAGCCAAGGGGACAGCAATCAGCCCCAGCATTTT
D: .
J: TRBJ1-5
V: TRBV4-3
length: 14
size: many

CDR3: CASSLDRTSTDTQYF
DNA: TGCGCCAGCAGCTTGGATAGAACTAGCACAGATACGCAGTATTTT
D: .
J: TRBJ2-3
V: TRBV5-1
length: 15
size: many

CDR3: CASSLESLSYEQYF
DNA: TGCGCCAGCAGCTTGGAATCCCTTAGCTACGAGCAGTACTTC
D: .
J: TRBJ2-7
V: TRBV5-1
length: 14
size: many

CDR3: CSVEVTSGMRETQYF
DNA: TGCAGCGTTGAAGTTACTAGCGGGATGAGGGAGACCCAGTACTTC
D: TRBD2
J: TRBJ2-5
V: TRBV29-1
length: 15
size: many

CDR3: CASSSRWGGGEQYF
DNA: TGTGCCAGCAGCTCCCGCTGGGGCGGGGGCGAGCAGTACTTC
D: TRBD2
J: TRBJ2-7
V: TRBV7-2
length: 14
size: many

CDR3: CSARDQWSARPSYEQYF
DNA: TGCAGTGCTAGAGATCAATGGTCAGCGCGACCCTCCTACGAGCAGTACTTC
D: .
J: TRBJ2-7
V: TRBV20-1
length: 17
size: many

CDR3: CASSSTLLQGNTEAFF
DNA: TGTGCCAGCAGCTCAACGTTACTACAGGGGAACACTGAAGCTTTCTTT
D: .
J: TRBJ1-1
V: TRBV7-3
length: 16
size: many

CDR3: CASSLLLAGGSQETQYF
DNA: TGTGCCAGCAGCTTGTTACTAGCGGGAGGGTCACAAGAGACCCAGTACTTC
D: TRBD2
J: TRBJ2-5
V: TRBV7-6
length: 17
size: many

CDR3: CASGRQGAGGYTF
DNA: TGTGCTAGTGGAAGACAGGGGGCGGGTGGCTACACCTTC
D: TRBD1
J: TRBJ1-2
V: TRBV12-5
length: 13
size: many

CDR3: CASSRTSGIRVYNEQFF
DNA: TGCGCCAGCAGCAGGACTAGCGGGATTAGGGTATACAATGAGCAGTTCTTC
D: TRBD2
J: TRBJ2-1
V: TRBV5-1
length: 17
size: many

CDR3: CSAREGVLYNEQFF
DNA: TGCAGTGCTAGGGAAGGGGTGCTCTACAATGAGCAGTTCTTC
D: .
J: TRBJ2-1
V: TRBV20-1
length: 14
size: many

CDR3: CSVTGVDIQYF
DNA: TGCAGCGTTACAGGGGTGGACATTCAGTACTTC
D: TRBD1
J: TRBJ2-4
V: TRBV29-1
length: 11
size: many

CDR3: CATSRDSGEQYF
DNA: TGTGCCACCTCCCGGGACAGTGGGGAGCAGTACTTC
D: TRBD1
J: TRBJ2-7
V: TRBV2
length: 12
size: many

CDR3: CASSDFRGSGELFF
DNA: TGCGCCAGCAGCGATTTCAGGGGTTCCGGGGAGCTGTTTTTT
D: .
J: TRBJ2-2
V: TRBV5-1
length: 14
size: many

CDR3: CASGQGLVEQYF
DNA: TGTGCCAGCGGACAGGGTTTAGTCGAGCAGTACTTC
D: TRBD1
J: TRBJ2-7
V: TRBV3-1
length: 12
size: many

CDR3: CSAMGRDREGKVAKNIQYF
DNA: TGCAGTGCTATGGGTCGGGACAGGGAAGGAAAGGTCGCCAAAAACATTCAGTACTTC
D: TRBD1
J: TRBJ2-4
V: TRBV20-1
length: 19
size: many

CDR3: CASSLRASYEQYF
DNA: TGTGCCAGCAGCTTGCGGGCCTCCTACGAGCAGTACTTC
D: .
J: TRBJ2-7
V: TRBV3-1
length: 13
size: many

CDR3: CASSLNRGPDGYTF
DNA: TGTGCCAGCAGTTTAAATAGGGGGCCCGATGGCTACACCTTC
D: TRBD1
J: TRBJ1-2
V: TRBV27
length: 14
size: many

CDR3: CASNADRTRTGYTF
DNA: TGTGCCAGCAATGCGGACCGAACCCGCACAGGCTACACCTTC
D: .
J: TRBJ1-2
V: TRBV7-2
length: 14
size: many

CDR3: CASSLGLGDTQYF
DNA: TGTGCCAGCAGCTTAGGACTAGGCGATACGCAGTATTTT
D: .
J: TRBJ2-3
V: TRBV7-8
length: 13
size: medium-sized

CDR3: CASSPGGNQPQHF
DNA: TGTGCCAGCTCACCCGGGGGGAATCAGCCCCAGCATTTT
D: .
J: TRBJ1-5
V: TRBV18
length: 13
size: many

CDR3: CSARRRIRTGELFF
DNA: TGCAGTGCTAGACGGAGGATTCGCACCGGGGAGCTGTTTTTT
D: .
J: TRBJ2-2
V: TRBV20-1
length: 14
size: many

CDR3: CASSDRDRGRGGVLEPQHF
DNA: TGTGCCAGTAGTGACCGGGACAGGGGGCGCGGTGGTGTCTTGGAACCCCAGCATTTT
D: TRBD1
J: TRBJ1-5
V: TRBV19
length: 19
size: many

CDR3: CSVRDSGSSYEQYF
DNA: TGCAGCGTTAGGGATAGCGGGAGCTCCTACGAGCAGTACTTC
D: TRBD2
J: TRBJ2-7
V: TRBV29-1
length: 14
size: many

CDR3: CASKRTVGAYEQYF
DNA: TGTGCCAGTAAACGGACAGTTGGGGCCTACGAGCAGTACTTC
D: .
J: TRBJ2-7
V: TRBV7-2
length: 14
size: many

CDR3: CASSFPTSGRRLNTDTQYF
DNA: TGTGCCAGCAGTTTCCCGACTAGCGGGAGGAGGTTGAACACAGATACGCAGTATTTT
D: TRBD2
J: TRBJ2-3
V: TRBV28
length: 19
size: many

CDR3: CASSLASSGGSPLHF
DNA: TGCGCCAGCAGCTTGGCCTCCTCAGGGGGTTCACCCCTCCACTTT
D: TRBD1
J: TRBJ1-6
V: TRBV5-1
length: 15
size: many

CDR3: CASSLVRGITYEQYF
DNA: TGTGCCAGCAGCTTAGTCAGGGGTATCACCTACGAGCAGTACTTC
D: .
J: TRBJ2-7
V: TRBV7-2
length: 15
size: many

CDR3: CASSRGTLGYEQYF
DNA: TGTGCCAGCAGCCGAGGGACGCTTGGCTACGAGCAGTACTTC
D: .
J: TRBJ2-7
V: TRBV4-2
length: 14
size: many

CDR3: CASSFSSDNYGYTF
DNA: TGTGCCAGCAGTTTTTCCTCAGACAACTATGGCTACACCTTC
D: .
J: TRBJ1-2
V: TRBV6-2/TRBV6-3
length: 14
size: many

CDR3: CSSSLPLAGVQETQYF
DNA: TGTTCTAGCAGTTTGCCCTTGGCTGGAGTTCAAGAGACCCAGTACTTC
D: .
J: TRBJ2-5
V: TRBV28
length: 16
size: .

CDR3: CSAQSRGGRTRGYNEQFF
DNA: TGCAGTGCTCAATCGCGGGGCGGTAGGACCCGGGGCTACAATGAGCAGTTCTTC
D: .
J: TRBJ2-1
V: TRBV20-1
length: 18
size: many

CDR3: CASSLAGGEEKLFF
DNA: TGTGCCAGCAGTTTAGCAGGGGGCGAAGAAAAACTGTTTTTT
D: TRBD1
J: TRBJ1-4
V: TRBV12-3/TRBV12-4
length: 14
size: many

CDR3: CSVARGRVGEQFF
DNA: TGCAGCGTTGCACGGGGGAGGGTCGGTGAGCAGTTCTTC
D: TRBD2
J: TRBJ2-1
V: TRBV29-1
length: 13
size: many